This T cell receptor beta chain comes out of a study of OX40 agonist ivuxolimab in advanced cancers. Study background: Males comprised about 78% of the group, whose mean age was about 60 years (range about 20 to 90). Study conclusions and caveats: The antigen specificity of the peripheral T cells (those that were expanded) was not determined. Also present in some nonresponders was a low level of normalized T-cell clonal expansion.

As for this clone: Its antigen is unknown.

Here immunoSEQ multiplex PCR was the method, and the copy in TCRdb shows in-frame clones only, minus some. The repertoire consists of some 30,000 clones, with 80% to 90% occurring once and the leading ten covering about 19%. The CDR3 length is 13 residues. V shed 5 bases and J 3 bases; nucleotides not matched to a gene: 2. Germline-derived CDR1 and CDR2 are SGHVS and FNYEAQ. The clonotype originates from an adult with an advanced solid tumor such as melanoma, head and neck, liver or kidney cancer. The chain carries TRBV7-6 and TRBJ2-7, with 9 nucleotides matching TRBD1. This specimen was CD4+ or CD8+ T cells sorted from blood, taken in a trial of the OX40 agonist ivuxolimab. The CDR3 region is CASSLTGGYEQYF. CDR3 sequence (DNA): TGTGCCAGCAGCCTGACAGGGGGCTACGAGCAGTACTTC.